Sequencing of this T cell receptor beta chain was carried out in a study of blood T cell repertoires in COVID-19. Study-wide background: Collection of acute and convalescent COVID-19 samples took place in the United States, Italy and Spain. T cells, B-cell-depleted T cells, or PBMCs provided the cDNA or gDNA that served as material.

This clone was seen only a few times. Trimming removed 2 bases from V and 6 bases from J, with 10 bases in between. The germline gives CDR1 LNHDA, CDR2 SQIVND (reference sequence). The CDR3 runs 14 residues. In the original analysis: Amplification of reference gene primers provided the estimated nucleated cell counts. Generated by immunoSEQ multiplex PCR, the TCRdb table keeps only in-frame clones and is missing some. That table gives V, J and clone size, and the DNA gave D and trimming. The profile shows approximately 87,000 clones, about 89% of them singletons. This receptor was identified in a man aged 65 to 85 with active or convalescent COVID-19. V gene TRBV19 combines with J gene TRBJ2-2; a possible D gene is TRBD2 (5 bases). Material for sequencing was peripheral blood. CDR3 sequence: CASSIMASSGELFF. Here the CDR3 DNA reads TGTGCCAGTAGTATAATGGCTAGCTCCGGGGAGCTGTTTTTT.